The text below deals with one T cell receptor (beta chain). The antigen remains unidentified. The data are from a study of cytomegalovirus exposure and HLA in healthy donors. Study as a whole: HLA-typed donors were the source of 80 million to 90 million unique TCRs, which an early data release held. When 350 to 500 donors were genotyped, just over 80% of them were found to fall in the Caucasian-associated ancestry cluster.

Study findings and constraints: Because they were indistinguishable, some V segments, including TRBV6-2 and TRBV6-3, were excluded.

Vbeta (60) and Jbeta (13) primers were used in the PCR. The method was immunoSEQ multiplex PCR; TCRdb's version includes in-frame clones alone and lacks a portion of them. The sample consists of about 170,000 clones, 73% of them appearing once. After removal of 5 bases from V and 8 bases from J, the junction contained 8 bases not matched to a gene. There are 14 residues in the CDR3. The germline V gene has CDR1 SEHNR and CDR2 FQNEAQ (reference sequence). The sequencing sample was made of PBMCs. This clonotype was obtained from a woman between 18 and 30 years old in good health and CMV-seropositive. The chain employs TRBV7-9 and TRBJ1-4; 7 nucleotides agree with TRBD1. The CDR3 is CASSKRQGREKLFF. The DNA of the CDR3 is TGTGCCAGCAGCAAACGACAGGGACGGGAAAAACTGTTTTTT.